These 2 T cell receptor beta chains share one sample of origin, sequenced in a study of neurological immune-mediated disorders. TCRdb used MiXCR to reprocess the 5' RACE reads, holding one entry per CDR3 protein. Altogether roughly 47,000 distinct CDR3 sequences are present, roughly 4.1% being singletons, with the ten largest covering around 5%. The sequenced sample was PBMCs. The receptors here all came from a woman aged 60-75 years with multiple sclerosis.

About this clonotype itself: The conserved closing phenylalanine or tryptophan is absent in this CDR3, likely reflecting a read error. The chain is built from TRBV5-1 and TRBJ2-5; D possibly corresponds to TRBD2 (6 bases). From germline, CDR1 is SGHRS and CDR2 YFSETQ. Trimming took 5 bases from V and 4 from J, leaving 12 bases between them. The CDR3 length is 13 residues. The CDR3 is CASRNLGGETQYN. CDR3 DNA: TGCGCCAGCAGGAACCTGGGGGGAGAGACCCAGTACAAC.

This clonotype was counted many times. The chain employs TRBV5-1 and TRBJ2-3, with D unresolved. The CDR3 consists of 13 residues. Germline CDR1 and CDR2: SGHRS and YFSETQ. V lost 1 base and J 4 bases, leaving 7 bases between the germline ends. CDR3 sequence: CASSLRPADTQYF. CDR3 nucleotide sequence: TGCGCCAGCAGCTTGAGGCCCGCAGATACGCAGTATTTT.